This T cell receptor beta chain was sequenced in a study of beta chain features in type 1 diabetes. Study-level background: All samples together contributed 107,917,701 sorted cells for examination.

Study results and limitations: Type 1 diabetes patients showed fewer insertions and more deletions at VDJ junctions. Equally in patients and controls, PCR might preferentially amplify shorter templates. Among patients with Type 1 diabetes, TCRB CDR3s were moderately but significantly shorter in every one of the four CD4+ subsets.

Concerning this clone itself: Its cognate antigen is unknown.

Deletions cut 4 bases from V and 1 base from J, with 13 bases between. Germline values: CDR1 MNHEY, CDR2 SVGAGI. The CDR3 covers 15 residues. Every bit of the isolated RNA underwent reverse transcription, so sequencing read expressed TCRB transcripts. Here immunoSEQ multiplex PCR was the method, and the copy in TCRdb shows in-frame clones only, minus some. The sample lists fewer than 400,000 clones, about a tenth occurring once. This chain links TRBV6-5 with TRBJ2-5; D possibly corresponds to TRBD2 (5 bases). The TCR comes from a man under 40 with type 1 diabetes. Sequenced input: central memory CD4+ T cells from blood. The CDR3 sequence: CASSSSRTAQETQYF. The CDR3 DNA reads as TGTGCCAGCAGTTCCAGCCGGACTGCCCAAGAGACCCAGTACTTC.